This TCR beta chain was captured in a study of blood T cell repertoires in COVID-19. The overall study: Spain, Italy and the United States supplied samples that represented acute and convalescent COVID-19.

Produced via immunoSEQ multiplex PCR; TCRdb's table is partial and in-frame only. Among tens of thousands of clones listed, about 76% were seen once. The CDR3 contains 14 residues. Trimming removed 5 bases from V and 10 bases from J; junction bases left unmatched: 6. From germline, CDR1 is SEHNR and CDR2 FQNEAQ (reference sequence). Sequenced material: peripheral blood. The chain carries TRBV7-9 and TRBJ1-6; 9 nucleotides line up with TRBD1. The receptor comes from a human donor in a cohort sampled during active COVID-19. This CDR3 reads CASSTGTGSSPLHF. CDR3 in DNA: TGTGCCAGCAGCACCGGGACAGGGAGCTCACCCCTCCACTTT.